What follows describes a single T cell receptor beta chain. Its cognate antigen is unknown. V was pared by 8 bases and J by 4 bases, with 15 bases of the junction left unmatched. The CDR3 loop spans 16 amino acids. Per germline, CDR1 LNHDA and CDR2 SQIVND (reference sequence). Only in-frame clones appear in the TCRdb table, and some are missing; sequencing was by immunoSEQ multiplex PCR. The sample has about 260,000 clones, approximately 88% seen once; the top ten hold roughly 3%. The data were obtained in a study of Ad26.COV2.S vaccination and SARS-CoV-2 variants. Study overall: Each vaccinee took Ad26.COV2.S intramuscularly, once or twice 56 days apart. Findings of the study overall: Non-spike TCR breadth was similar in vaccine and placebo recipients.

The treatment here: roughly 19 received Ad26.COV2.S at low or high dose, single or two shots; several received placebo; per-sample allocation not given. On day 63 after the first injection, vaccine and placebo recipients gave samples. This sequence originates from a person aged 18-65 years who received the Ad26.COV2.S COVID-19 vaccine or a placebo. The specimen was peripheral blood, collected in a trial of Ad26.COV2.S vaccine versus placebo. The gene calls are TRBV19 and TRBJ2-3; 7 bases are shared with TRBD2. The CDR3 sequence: CASQTSSGGRADTQYF. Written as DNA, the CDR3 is TGTGCCAGTCAAACGTCCTCTGGCGGGAGAGCAGATACGCAGTATTTT.